The 5 T cell receptor beta chains in this list originate from one sample, sequenced in a study of response to subunit inactivated influenza vaccine. TCRdb called the RT-PCR reads again in MiXCR, with one record for every CDR3 protein. The data show hundreds of thousands of distinct CDR3 sequences, about 15% seen once. This specimen was PBMCs from blood, taken less than 13 days after vaccination. The receptors were gathered from a man aged 50-60 years who received an inactivated influenza vaccine.

This clonotype was observed many times. This chain connects TRBV29-1 to TRBJ1-1, with D maybe TRBD1 (5 bases). The CDR3 is 12 amino acids. Germline V gene lookup returns CDR1 SQVTM and CDR2 ANQGSEA. V lost 1 base and J lost 10, with 13 bases in between. CDR3 residues: CSVEGPGGGAFF. The CDR3 region has the DNA TGCAGCGTTGAAGGACCGGGGGGGGGAGCTTTCTTT. Combining the CDR3 with reference TRBV29-1 and TRBJ1-1 gives the whole variable domain SAVISQKPSRDICQRGTSLTIQCQVDSQVTMMFWYRQQPGQSLTLIATANQGSEATYESGFVIDKFPISRPNLTFSTLTVSNMSPEDSSIYLCSVEGPGGGAFFGQGTRLTVV.

The gene calls are TRBV12-3 or TRBV12-4 and TRBJ2-7, with TRBD1 as a possible D gene (6 bases). This CDR3 is 16 amino acids long. Trimming took 6 bases from V and 6 from J, leaving 24 bases between them. CDR3 coding DNA: TGTGCCAGCAGCCATCACGGCCAGGGGAAACGGGGCGAGCAGTACTTC. It translates to CASSHHGQGKRGEQYF.

This clonotype has a handful of counts. The chain links TRBV21-1 to TRBJ2-7; the table names TRBD1, a call not compared with the DNA. TRBV21-1 is deemed a pseudogene. The CDR3 has 12 residues. The DNA of the CDR3 is TGTGCCAGCAGCGTACAGTGGGACGAGCAGTACTTC. Protein product: CASSVQWDEQYF.

Only a few counts were recorded for this clonotype. The chain joins TRBV12-3 or TRBV12-4 to TRBJ2-3; 8 positions match TRBD1. The CDR3 contains 13 residues. V lost 5 bases, J lost 6 bases, and 4 bases stayed unmatched. CDR3 in DNA: TGTGCCAGCAGTCAGGGGGCTTTTGATACGCAGTATTTT. Its protein is CASSQGAFDTQYF.

This clonotype was detected only a few times. The chain links TRBV5-1 to TRBJ1-6, with a tentative D call TRBD1 (5 bases). Germline-derived CDR1 and CDR2 are SGHRS and YFSETQ. The CDR3 has 16 amino acids. V lost 4 bases and J lost 0, with 11 bases in between. CDR3 protein: CASSQDTSSYNSPLHF. For the CDR3, the DNA is TGCGCCAGCAGCCAGGACACGAGCTCCTATAATTCACCCCTCCACTTT.